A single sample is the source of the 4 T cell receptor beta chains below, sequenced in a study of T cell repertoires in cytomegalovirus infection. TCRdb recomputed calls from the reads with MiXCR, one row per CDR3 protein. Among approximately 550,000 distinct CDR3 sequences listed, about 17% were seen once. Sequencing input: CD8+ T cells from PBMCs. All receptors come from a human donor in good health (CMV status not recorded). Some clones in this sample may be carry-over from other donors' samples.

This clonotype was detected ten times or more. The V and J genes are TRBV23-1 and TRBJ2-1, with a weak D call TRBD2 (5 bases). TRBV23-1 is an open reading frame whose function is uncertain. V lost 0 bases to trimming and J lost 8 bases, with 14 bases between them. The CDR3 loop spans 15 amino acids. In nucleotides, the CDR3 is TGCGCCAGCAGTCAATCTGCAGGTGGGAGCTATGAGCAGTTCTTC. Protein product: CASSQSAGGSYEQFF.

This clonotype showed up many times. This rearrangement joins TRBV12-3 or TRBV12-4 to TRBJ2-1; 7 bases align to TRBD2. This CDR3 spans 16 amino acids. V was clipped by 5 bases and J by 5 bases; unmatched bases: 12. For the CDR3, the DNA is TGTGCCAGCAGTAATGCTAGGGTAGCGGGCAACAATGAGCAGTTCTTC. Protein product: CASSNARVAGNNEQFF.

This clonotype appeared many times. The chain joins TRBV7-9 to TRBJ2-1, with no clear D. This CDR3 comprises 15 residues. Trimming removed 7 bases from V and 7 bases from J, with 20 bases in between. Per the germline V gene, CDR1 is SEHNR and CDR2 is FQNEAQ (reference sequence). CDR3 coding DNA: TGTGCCAGCACACCCACTTCCTTAGCCGCGAATGAGCAGTTCTTC. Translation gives CASTPTSLAANEQFF.

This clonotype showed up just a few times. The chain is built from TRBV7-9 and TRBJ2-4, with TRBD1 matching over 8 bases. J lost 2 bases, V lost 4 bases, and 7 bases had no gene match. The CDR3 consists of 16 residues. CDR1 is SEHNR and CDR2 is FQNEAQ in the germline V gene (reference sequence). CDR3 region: CASSSSGGKTKNIQYF. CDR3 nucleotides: TGTGCCAGCAGCTCCTCAGGGGGCAAAACCAAAAACATTCAGTACTTC. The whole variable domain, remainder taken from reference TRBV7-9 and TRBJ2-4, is DTGVSQNPRHKITKRGQNVTFRCDPISEHNRLYWYRQTLGQGPEFLTYFQNEAQLEKSRLLSDRFSAERPKGSFSTLEIQRTEQGDSAMYLCASSSSGGKTKNIQYFGAGTRLSVL.